This T cell receptor (beta chain) is drawn from a study of cytotoxic CD8 clonotypes in ibrutinib-treated CLL. Using immunoSEQ multiplex PCR, the repertoire was profiled, and TCRdb retains in-frame clones only, with some absent. The sample has 150,000 or so clones; approximately 77% are singletons. The CDR3 sequence is 13 residues long. Germline V gene lookup returns CDR1 SGHNT and CDR2 YYREEE (reference sequence). V was cut by 1 base and J by 3 bases, with 7 bases left in between. The J gene is TRBJ1-2, the V gene TRBV5-4; D is ambiguous. The sample consisted of PBMCs, taken after 12 months of ibrutinib treatment. The clonotype comes from a human donor with chronic lymphocytic leukemia. CDR3: CASSLIGDYGYTF. The CDR3, as DNA: TGTGCCAGCAGCTTGATAGGAGACTATGGCTACACCTTC.